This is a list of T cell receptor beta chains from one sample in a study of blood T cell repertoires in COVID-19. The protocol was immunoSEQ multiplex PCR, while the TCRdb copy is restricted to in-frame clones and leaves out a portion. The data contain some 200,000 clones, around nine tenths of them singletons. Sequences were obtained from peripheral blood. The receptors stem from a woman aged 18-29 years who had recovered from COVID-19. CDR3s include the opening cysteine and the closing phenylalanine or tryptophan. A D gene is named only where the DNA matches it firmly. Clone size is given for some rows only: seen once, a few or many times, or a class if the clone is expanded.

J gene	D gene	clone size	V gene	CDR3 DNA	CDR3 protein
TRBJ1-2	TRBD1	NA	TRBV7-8	TGTGCCAGCAGCTTCGACGCCGCGGGACAGCTTGTCTATGGCTACACCTTC	CASSFDAAGQLVYGYTF
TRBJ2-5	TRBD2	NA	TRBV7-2	TGTGCCAGCAGCCTAGGGGCAACTAGCGGGAGTACAGAGACCCAGTACTTC	CASSLGATSGSTETQYF
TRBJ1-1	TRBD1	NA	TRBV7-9	TGTGCCAGCAGCCCCGTGCAAGGACAGGGGGTTGGCGACACTGAAGCTTTCTTT	CASSPVQGQGVGDTEAFF
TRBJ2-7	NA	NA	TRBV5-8	TGTGCCAGCAGTCTGGCCGGCGGGGCCTACGAGCAGTACTTC	CASSLAGGAYEQYF
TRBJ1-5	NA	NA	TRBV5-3	TGTGCCAGAAGCTTGGCTTCCGTGTATAGCAATCAGCCCCAGCATTTT	CARSLASVYSNQPQHF
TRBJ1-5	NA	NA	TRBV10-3	TGTGCCATCAGCAGGGATGGCAATCAGCCCCAGCATTTT	CAISRDGNQPQHF
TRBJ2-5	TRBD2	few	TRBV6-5	TGTGCCAGCAGATTGACAGCGGGGGCCCAAGAGACCCAGTACTTC	CASRLTAGAQETQYF
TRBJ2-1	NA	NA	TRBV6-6	TGTGCCAGCAGACCAGAGCGGTCCTCCTACAATGAGCAGTTCTTC	CASRPERSSYNEQFF
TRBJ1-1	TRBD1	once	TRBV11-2	TGTGCCAGCAGCCTCGGGGCCGGGACAGGGCAGAATGAAGCTTTCTTT	CASSLGAGTGQNEAFF
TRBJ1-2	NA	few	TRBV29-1	TGCAGCGTTGAAGAAGGAGGTGGCTATGGCTACACCTTC	CSVEEGGGYGYTF
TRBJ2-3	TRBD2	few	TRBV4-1	TGCGCCAGCAGCCACGTTCCCGGGACTAGCGTGACAGATACGCAGTATTTT	CASSHVPGTSVTDTQYF
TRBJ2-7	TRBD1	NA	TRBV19	TGTGCCAGTAGCCCAACCGGGACAGGGCTCTACGAGCAGTACTTC	CASSPTGTGLYEQYF
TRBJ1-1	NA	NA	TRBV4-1	TGCGCCAGCAGCCAAGATCCGGGAAACACTGAAGCTTTCTTT	CASSQDPGNTEAFF
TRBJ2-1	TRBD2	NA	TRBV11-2	TGTGCCAGCAGCTTAGCCCTCCCGGGACTAGCGGGACTCAATGAGCAGTTCTTC	CASSLALPGLAGLNEQFF
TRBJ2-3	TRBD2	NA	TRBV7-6	TGTGCCAGCAGCCCCCGGGGTAGCGGGGGGACAGATACGCAGTATTTT	CASSPRGSGGTDTQYF
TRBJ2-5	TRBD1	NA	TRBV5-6	TGTGCCAGCAGCTTGGACAGGGGGCGAGAGACCCAGTACTTC	CASSLDRGRETQYF
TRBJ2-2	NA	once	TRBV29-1	TGCAGCGTTAATACGAACACCGGGGAGCTGTTTTTT	CSVNTNTGELFF
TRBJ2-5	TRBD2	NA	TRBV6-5	TGTGCCAGCAGCCCCGGGACTAGCGGGACGACCCAGTACTTC	CASSPGTSGTTQYF
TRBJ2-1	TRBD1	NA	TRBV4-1	TGCGCCAGCAGCCAGGATGACAGGGGCGGCCTCGGTGAGCAGTTCTTC	CASSQDDRGGLGEQFF
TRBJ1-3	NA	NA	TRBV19	TGTGCCAGTAGTAACGAGTCTGGAAACACCATATATTTT	CASSNESGNTIYF
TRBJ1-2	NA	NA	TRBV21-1	TGTGCCAGCAGCAAAGCGGGGGGAAAGGTCTATGGCTACACCTTC	CASSKAGGKVYGYTF
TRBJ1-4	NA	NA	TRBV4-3	TGCGCCAGCAGCCACGACCGACAGTATAATGAAAAACTGTTTTTT	CASSHDRQYNEKLFF
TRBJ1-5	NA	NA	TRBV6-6	TGTGCCAGCAGCCACAGAGGCTCGGGGGATCAGCCCCAGCATTTT	CASSHRGSGDQPQHF
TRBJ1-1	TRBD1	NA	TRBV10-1	TGCGCCAGCAGTGAGAGTTGGACAGGGGATACCACTGAAGCTTTCTTT	CASSESWTGDTTEAFF
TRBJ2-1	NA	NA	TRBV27	TGTGCCAGCAGTTTTTTGCGGGACAATGAGCAGTTCTTC	CASSFLRDNEQFF
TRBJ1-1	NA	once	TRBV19	TGTGCCAGTAGTATAGCAGGATTAGGTATGAACACTGAAGCTTTCTTT	CASSIAGLGMNTEAFF
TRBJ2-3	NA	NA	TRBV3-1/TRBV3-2	TGTGCCAGCAGCCGATCGACTCCACTAAACACAGATACGCAGTATTTT	CASSRSTPLNTDTQYF
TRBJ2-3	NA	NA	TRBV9	TGTGCCAGCAGCGTAGGGGGGGTGGATACGCAGTATTTT	CASSVGGVDTQYF
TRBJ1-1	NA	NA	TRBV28	TGTGCCAGCAGTTTATATCCCCTGAGCAGGGGGAACACTGAAGCTTTCTTT	CASSLYPLSRGNTEAFF
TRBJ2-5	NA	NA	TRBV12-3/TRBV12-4	TGTGCCAGCAACGCAGGGGTCGGGGAGACCCAGTACTTC	CASNAGVGETQYF
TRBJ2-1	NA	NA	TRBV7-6	TGTGCCAGCAGCTGGACAGTCTACAATGAGCAGTTCTTC	CASSWTVYNEQFF
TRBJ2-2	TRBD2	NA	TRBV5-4	TGTGCCAGCAGCTCCGGGACTAGCGCAAGGGAGCTGTTTTTT	CASSSGTSARELFF
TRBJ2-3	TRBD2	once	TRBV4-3	TGCGCCAGCAGCCAAGAGCCTAGCGGGGGCACAGATACGCAGTATTTT	CASSQEPSGGTDTQYF
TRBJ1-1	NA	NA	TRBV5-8	TGTGCCAGCAGCTTGGGCTGGGGGCGGACGGAAGCTTTCTTT	CASSLGWGRTEAFF
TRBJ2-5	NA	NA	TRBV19	TGTGCCAGTAGCATAGGTGGTGGGCTCCAAGAGACCCAGTACTTC	CASSIGGGLQETQYF
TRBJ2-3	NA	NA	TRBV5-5	TGTGCCAGCAGCTTCAGTGCCGATACGCAGTATTTT	CASSFSADTQYF
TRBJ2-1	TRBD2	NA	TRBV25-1	TGTGCCAGCAGTGGACGACTAGCGGGCTCCTACAATGAGCAGTTCTTC	CASSGRLAGSYNEQFF
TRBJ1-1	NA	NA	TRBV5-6	TGTGCCAGCAGCTCCATCGACAGAAACACTGAAGCTTTCTTT	CASSSIDRNTEAFF